This TCR beta chain emerged from a study of blood T cell repertoires in COVID-19 (dated by TCRdb to 2018 to 2021). Study-wide context: The collaborator samples originated in the United States, Italy and Spain and spanned the acute and convalescent phases of COVID-19. The prospective study material was composed of cDNA or gDNA derived from T cells, B-cell-depleted T cells, or PBMCs. Deeply sampled blood TCRbeta repertoires from subjects exposed to, actively infected with, or recovered from COVID-19 were included in the dataset. A freely available public database, intended as a resource for researchers studying the immune response to SARS-CoV-2, is where the repertoires were released. The samples were drawn from two sources: the first 160 participants of the ongoing ImmuneRACE study, and 950 to 1,500 subjects contributed by 6 global collaborators. Sample metadata almost always included a de-identified subject ID, COVID-19 status, age in years and sex. Where available, HLA class I and class II types were taken from metadata supplied by the sample provider and were not determined by assay-based typing.

Including cysteine and phenylalanine, the CDR3 has 13 amino acids. Only the CDR3 DNA stays, 39 bases, in frame from base 1. Compared with germline, V lacks 0 bases and J lacks 10 bases; bases without a gene match: 5. For CDR1 and CDR2, the germline V gene (reference sequence) lists LGHDT and YNNKEL. The immunoSEQ Assay, a bias-controlled multiplex PCR, was used to amplify TCRbeta CDR3 regions from genomic DNA. Per the source publication's procedure: Within the assay, amplification of reference gene primers was used to estimate how many nucleated cells each sample contained. Sequence reads were collapsed and filtered to measure the absolute abundance of every unique TCRbeta CDR3 rearrangement. For each sample, productive Simpson clonality was calculated by taking the square root of Simpson's diversity index across productive rearrangements. Sourced from immuneACCESS, this table was stored by TCRdb with only in-frame sequences that have V and J called. A share of the clones is absent; for the studies checked, an unresolved V gene accounts for under half, and the remainder has no known explanation. V and J calls and clone size are as listed in that table; D and trimming were resolved from the DNA. Recorded for this sample are over 200,000 clones; about 83% of them occurred a single time. The ten largest clones add up to around 1.3% of the sample.

Comments on this clone: Its antigen is not yet known. One base away there is no much larger clone; base qualities are not given.

At one collaborating source in Seattle, patients were enrolled during active infection and were followed longitudinally through the course of disease. Whole blood was collected in K2EDTA tubes by collaborating institutions according to the institutions' own protocols. For TCRbeta analysis, collaborators shipped samples in one of three forms: frozen whole blood, isolated PBMCs, or DNA extracted from either of those sample types. The paper as a whole reports these results and caveats: The amount of clinical and demographic metadata varied by source and participant and was provided uncurated.

The source of this sequence is a woman aged 30 to 39 with COVID-19, enrolled during active disease. Recombination joined TRBV3-1 (or the pseudogene TRBV3-2) with TRBJ1-1, and 7 junctional nucleotides match TRBD1. The specimen was peripheral blood. The nucleotides read TGTGCCAGCAGCCAAGAAGGGGGCCGACTAGCTTTCTTT. This sequence encodes CASSQEGGRLAFF.